This T cell receptor (beta chain) was captured by sequencing in a study of control samples from healthy donors and cancer patients. The CDR3 consists of 13 residues. V shed 7 bases and J shed 10 bases, with 14 bases lying between them. Germline CDR1 LNHDA, CDR2 SQIVND (reference sequence). Assay used: immunoSEQ multiplex PCR; TCRdb lists only in-frame clones, some missing. This table has roughly 23,000 clones, 65% to 90% appearing once. Sequencing was done on a sample of PBMCs. The TCR sequence derives from a man in his 60s with head and neck cancer. The gene calls are TRBV19 and TRBJ1-6, with D possibly TRBD1 on 5 matching bases. The CDR3 spells CASNFQGSSPLHF. The CDR3 DNA sequence: TGTGCCAGTAACTTTCAGGGATCATCACCCCTCCACTTT.